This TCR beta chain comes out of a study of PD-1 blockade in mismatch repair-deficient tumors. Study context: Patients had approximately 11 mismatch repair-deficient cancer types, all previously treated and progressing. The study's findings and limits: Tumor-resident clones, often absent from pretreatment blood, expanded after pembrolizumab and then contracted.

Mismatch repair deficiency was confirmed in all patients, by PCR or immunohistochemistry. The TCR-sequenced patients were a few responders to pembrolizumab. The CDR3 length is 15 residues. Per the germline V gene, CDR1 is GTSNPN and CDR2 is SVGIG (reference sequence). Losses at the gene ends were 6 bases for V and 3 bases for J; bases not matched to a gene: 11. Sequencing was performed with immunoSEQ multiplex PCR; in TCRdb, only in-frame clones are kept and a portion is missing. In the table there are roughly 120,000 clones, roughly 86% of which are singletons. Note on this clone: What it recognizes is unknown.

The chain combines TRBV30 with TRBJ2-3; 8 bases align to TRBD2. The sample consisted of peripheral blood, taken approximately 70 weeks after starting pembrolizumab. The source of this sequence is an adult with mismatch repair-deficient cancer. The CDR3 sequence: CACCPEREWTDTQYF. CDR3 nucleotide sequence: TGTGCCTGTTGTCCCGAGCGGGAGTGGACAGATACGCAGTATTTT.